Listed here is a single T cell receptor (beta chain). Its recognized antigen is unknown. No base quality values were provided; no much bigger clone lies one nucleotide off. This entry belongs to a study of blood T cells in healthy people across ages (dated by TCRdb to about 2015). About the study as a whole: In model experiments, roughly one uniquely barcoded TCR beta cDNA molecule per two T cells was captured by template switching. Using deep sequencing normalized with unique cDNA molecular identifiers, the study measured how TCR beta repertoire diversity changes with age. To avoid experimental bias, donors of different ages were spread randomly across the sequencing lanes. Using the same blood draw, the study looked at two additional independent replicas of 1 million unique cDNA reads for two donors, one aged 18 to 30 and the other aged 80 or older. Donors were grouped into four age groups: young (average approximately 16 years), middle-aged (about 40), aged (around 60) and long-lived (approximately 81).

General conclusions and limits of the study: Estimates of total diversity based on one million sequenced T cells were considered lower bounds and underestimates. Compared with the aged group, the long-lived group had more naive CD4+ T cells, fewer expanded clones and increased TCR diversity, suggesting age selection. Because donor CMV infection status was unknown, age-related changes in expanded clonotypes were potentially confounded. A strong correlation was found between observed TCR beta diversity and the percentage of naive T cells measured by flow cytometry. As age increased, observed TCR beta diversity per million T cells dropped in a roughly linear way, and a significant reduction was already evident by age 40. Because profiling used bulk unsorted PBMCs, naive and antigen-experienced compartments could not be compared conclusively.

The roughly 39 donors, aged roughly 6 to 95 years, were systemically healthy Caucasian individuals from Russia. Around 10 milliliters of peripheral blood were drawn from each donor into EDTA-treated Vacutainer tubes. Ficoll-Paque density-gradient centrifugation was used to isolate PBMCs, with at least 6 million per sample. Total RNA, at least 6 micrograms per sample, was extracted from PBMCs with Trizol reagent. For every donor, an aliquot of PBMCs went through flow cytometry to measure the percentages of naive CD45RAhigh/CD27high T cells. At the junction V is shortened by 2 bases and J by 5 bases; bases outside the gene matches: 9. Looking up the germline V gene yields CDR1 SGHRS and CDR2 YFSETQ. Measured from the cysteine to the phenylalanine, the CDR3 is 15 residues long. Kept here is only the CDR3 DNA, which spans 45 bases and is read in frame from base 1. The method was 5' RACE. Sequencing was carried out with an Illumina HiSeq 2500. The second PCR ran for about 7 to 11 cycles and used a J-beta primer mix along with a sample-barcoded 5' primer. Each TCR beta cDNA molecule received a unique molecular identifier from a template-switch 5' adaptor carrying 12 random nucleotides. Each sample yielded at least 2.5 million CDR3-containing paired-end reads. First-strand cDNA synthesis was performed from all RNA using the Mint cDNA synthesis kit, with priming by a TRBC-specific oligonucleotide. Following uracil-DNA glycosylase treatment, all cDNA underwent a first 18-cycle PCR with the universal primers M1SS and BC2_uni_R. The authors processed their data as follows. Each sample was normalized by randomly selecting 1 million high-quality reads, each carrying a distinct molecular identifier. Reads sharing molecular identifiers were discarded rather than binned into consensus sequences. MiTCR, set to a Q25 quality threshold and the strictest error-elimination algorithm, was used for CDR3 identification, clonotype clustering and error correction. Lower-bound total TCR beta diversity was estimated with a nonparametric unseen species model using Euler transformation. The public reads were quality trimmed at Q25 with fastp and then assembled into clones with MiXCR by TCRdb, keeping productive beta chains. Rows with a matching CDR3 protein are joined into one entry that keeps the most common DNA and genes. None of the V and J calls come from the authors' own analysis; TCRdb made them. The sample records more than 1 million distinct CDR3 sequences, 40% to 45% of which are singletons. Under 20% of the sample is in the top ten clones.

Input material: blood. The rearranged segments are TRBV5-1 and TRBJ2-5; TRBD2 lines up with 7 middle nucleotides. This receptor was obtained from a woman aged 55-70 years in good health. The DNA is as follows: TGCGCCAGCAGCTTCGCGGCGGGAGTCAGCGAGACCCAGTACTTC. Protein translation: CASSFAAGVSETQYF.